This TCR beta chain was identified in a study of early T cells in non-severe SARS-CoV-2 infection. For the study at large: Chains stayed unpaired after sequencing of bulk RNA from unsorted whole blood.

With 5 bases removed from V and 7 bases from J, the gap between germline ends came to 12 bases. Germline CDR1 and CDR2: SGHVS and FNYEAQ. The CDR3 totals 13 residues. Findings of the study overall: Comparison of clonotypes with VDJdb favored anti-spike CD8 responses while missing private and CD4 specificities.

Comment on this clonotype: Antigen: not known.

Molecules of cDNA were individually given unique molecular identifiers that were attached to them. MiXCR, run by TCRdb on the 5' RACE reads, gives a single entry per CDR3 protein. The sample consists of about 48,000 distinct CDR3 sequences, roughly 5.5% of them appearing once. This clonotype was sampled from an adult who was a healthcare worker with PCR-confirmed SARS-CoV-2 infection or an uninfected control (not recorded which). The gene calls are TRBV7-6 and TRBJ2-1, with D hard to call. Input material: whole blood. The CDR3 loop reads CASSPALVNEQFF. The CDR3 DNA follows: TGTGCCAGCAGCCCAGCCCTAGTGAATGAGCAGTTCTTC.